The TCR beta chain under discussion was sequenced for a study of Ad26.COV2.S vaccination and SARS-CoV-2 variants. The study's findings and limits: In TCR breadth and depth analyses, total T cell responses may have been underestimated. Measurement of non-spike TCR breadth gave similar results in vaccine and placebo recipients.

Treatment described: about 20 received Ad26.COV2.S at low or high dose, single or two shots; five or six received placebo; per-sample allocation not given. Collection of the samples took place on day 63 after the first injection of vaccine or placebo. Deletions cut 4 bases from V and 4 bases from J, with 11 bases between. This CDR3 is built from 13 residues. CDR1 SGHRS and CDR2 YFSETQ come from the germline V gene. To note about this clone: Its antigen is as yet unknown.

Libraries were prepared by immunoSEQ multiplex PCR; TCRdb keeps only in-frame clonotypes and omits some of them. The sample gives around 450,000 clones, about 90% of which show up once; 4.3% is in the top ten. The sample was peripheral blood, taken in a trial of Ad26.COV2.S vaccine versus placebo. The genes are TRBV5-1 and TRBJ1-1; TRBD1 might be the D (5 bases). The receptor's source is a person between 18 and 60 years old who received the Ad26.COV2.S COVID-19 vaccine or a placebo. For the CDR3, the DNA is TGCGCCAGCAGCCTTATCGGGGCCACTGAAGCTTTCTTT. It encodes CASSLIGATEAFF.